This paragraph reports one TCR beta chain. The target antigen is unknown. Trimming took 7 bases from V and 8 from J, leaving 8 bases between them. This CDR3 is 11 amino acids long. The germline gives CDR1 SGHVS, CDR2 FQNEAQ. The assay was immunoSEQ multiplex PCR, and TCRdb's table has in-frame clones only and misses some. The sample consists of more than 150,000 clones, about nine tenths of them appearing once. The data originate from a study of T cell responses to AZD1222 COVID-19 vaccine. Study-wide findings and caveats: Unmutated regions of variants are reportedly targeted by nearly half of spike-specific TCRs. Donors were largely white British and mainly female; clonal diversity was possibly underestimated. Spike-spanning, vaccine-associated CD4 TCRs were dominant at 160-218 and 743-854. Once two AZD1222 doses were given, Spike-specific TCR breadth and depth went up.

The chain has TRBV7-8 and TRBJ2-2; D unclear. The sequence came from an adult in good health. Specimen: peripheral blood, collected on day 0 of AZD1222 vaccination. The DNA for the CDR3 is TGTGCCAGCAACGAAGGGGGGGAGCTGTTTTTT. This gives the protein CASNEGGELFF.